Shown below are 5 T cell receptor beta chains from a single sample sequenced in a study of blood T cell repertoires in COVID-19. This table comes from immunoSEQ multiplex PCR, and its TCRdb copy is limited to in-frame clones, with some not included. The sample shows roughly 310,000 clones, 90% of them seen only once. The sequencing sample was made of PBMCs or T cells enriched from blood (not recorded which). The receptor source for this set is a man between 60 and 75 years old who had recovered from COVID-19.

The chain recombines TRBV6-5 with TRBJ1-6, with TRBD1 as a possible D gene (5 bases). CDR3 length equals 14 residues. Looked up from germline, CDR1 is MNHEY and CDR2 is SVGAGI. Trimming pared 2 bases from V and 5 bases from J, leaving 7 bases between. CDR3 sequence reads: CASSYGGDNSPLHF. CDR3 coding DNA: TGTGCCAGCAGTTACGGAGGGGATAATTCACCCCTCCACTTT.

This clone was observed a single time. The rearrangement joins TRBV7-9 to TRBJ1-6; the D is unclear. V lost 1 base, J lost 10 bases, and 11 bases lay in between. CDR1 SEHNR and CDR2 FQNEAQ come from the germline V gene (reference sequence). The CDR3 runs to 14 residues. The CDR3 protein is CASSLVPGISPLHF. As DNA, the CDR3 is TGTGCCAGCAGCTTAGTGCCCGGGATCTCACCCCTCCACTTT.

As regards this clone: Other DNA sequences in this sample translate to the same CDR3. The chain uses TRBV6-5 and TRBJ1-5; D uncertain. The CDR3 is 12 amino acids. V lost 5 bases and J lost 4, with 6 bases in between. The germline gives CDR1 MNHEY, CDR2 SVGAGI. CDR3 residues: CASSRGNQPQHF. CDR3 bases: TGTGCCAGCAGTAGAGGGAATCAGCCCCAGCATTTT.

The chain couples TRBV6-5 to TRBJ2-1; D is perhaps TRBD2 (7 bases). The CDR3 spans 15 residues. Between the trimmed V and J ends, which lost 1 base and 7 bases, there was a span of 14 bases. Germline values: CDR1 MNHEY, CDR2 SVGAGI. The CDR3 spells CASSYFRGAKNEQFF. In DNA, the CDR3 is TGTGCCAGCAGTTACTTCCGGGGGGCCAAAAATGAGCAGTTCTTC.

This rearrangement joins TRBV7-9 to TRBJ1-1; tentative D call: TRBD1 (6 bases). The CDR3 extends over 14 amino acids. V lost 5 bases and J lost 1, with 11 bases in between. Germline V CDR1 and CDR2: SEHNR, FQNEAQ (reference sequence). Here the CDR3 reads CASSQQGTNTEAFF. Here the CDR3 DNA reads TGTGCCAGCAGCCAGCAGGGGACGAACACTGAAGCTTTCTTT.